These 5 T cell receptor beta chains share one sample of origin, sequenced in a study of control samples from healthy donors and cancer patients. This table comes from immunoSEQ multiplex PCR, and its TCRdb copy is limited to in-frame clones, with some not included. The sample includes roughly 130,000 clones, 85% to 95% of them seen just once. Sequencing was performed on blood. Receptors were obtained from a man between 18 and 29 years old in good health.

This rearrangement joins TRBV7-9 to TRBJ1-3, with 8 bases matching TRBD1. Germline V gene lookup returns CDR1 SEHNR and CDR2 FQNEAQ (reference sequence). This CDR3 spans 15 amino acids. The ends lost 0 bases at V and 4 bases at J; junction bases unmatched: 2. In DNA, the CDR3 is TGTGCCAGCAGCTTAGCGGGGACAGGAGGAAACACCATATATTTT. Translating it yields CASSLAGTGGNTIYF.

The chain carries TRBV13 and TRBJ2-7; 11 bases line up with TRBD2. Per the germline V gene, CDR1 is PRHDT and CDR2 is FYEKMQ (reference sequence). This CDR3 spans 17 amino acids. With 5 bases clipped from V and 7 bases from J, the junction kept 16 bases outside the gene matches. The CDR3 loop reads CASSRRLAGRGGEEQYF. CDR3 bases: TGTGCCAGCAGCCGTCGACTAGCGGGGAGGGGTGGGGAGGAGCAGTACTTC.

The rearrangement uses TRBV29-1 and TRBJ1-2; perhaps TRBD1 as D (5 bases). The CDR3 has 13 residues. V was trimmed by 2 bases and J by 1 base, leaving 8 bases between them. Germline lookup yields CDR1 SQVTM and CDR2 ANQGSEA. This chain's CDR3 is CSVEIGVNYGYTF. The CDR3 coding sequence is TGCAGCGTTGAAATAGGGGTTAACTATGGCTACACCTTC.

The chain couples TRBV29-1 to TRBJ2-3, with D tentatively TRBD1 (6 bases). The V gene's germline CDR1 is SQVTM and CDR2 ANQGSEA. The CDR3 contains 13 residues. With 8 bases removed from V and 6 bases from J, the gap between germline ends came to 18 bases. This CDR3 reads CSLGQLVSDTQYF. In DNA form, the CDR3 reads TGCAGCCTTGGACAGTTGGTTTCGGATACGCAGTATTTT.

The chain is built from TRBV12-3 or TRBV12-4 and TRBJ1-5, with unresolved D. V lost 3 bases and J 7 bases, leaving 10 bases between the germline ends. The CDR3 has 13 residues. DNA for the CDR3: TGTGCCAGCAGTTTTTCAGGTGGGCAGCCCCAGCATTTT. This encodes CASSFSGGQPQHF.